This TCR beta chain originates from a study of cytomegalovirus exposure and HLA in healthy donors (TCRdb year 2017). For the wider study: According to an earlier analysis of 587 of the donors, about 179 million T cells yielded some 110 million unique TCR beta sequences and approximately 300 Gb of sequence data. About 280 gigabases of sequencing data and 91 million or so unique TCR sequences made up an early release that covered about 640 HLA-typed donors. Of the 300 to 500 genotyped donors, 80% to 90% were placed in the genetic ancestry cluster associated with self-reported Caucasian donors. The aim of the study was to test whether cataloging public T cell receptors could identify signatures of past pathogen exposure. The study used immunosequencing to profile the T cell repertoires of approximately 650 subjects and linked those repertoires to cytomegalovirus serostatus. A separate validation cohort of 100 to 150 different subjects was used in addition to the 666-subject first cohort. The study combined high-throughput TCR immunosequencing, statistical association of individual TCRs with disease status, and machine learning to predict cytomegalovirus infection status. A later analysis re-analyzed previously published TCR beta repertoires from 660 or so donors and added high-resolution HLA genotyping to study TCR occurrence patterns. The later analysis used no new phenotypic data to find candidate immune exposures, relying instead on TCR beta sequences and their occurrence across donors. An earlier analysis of nearly 600 of the donors applied high-throughput TCR beta sequencing to assess whether each TCR beta V gene segment acted as functional or pseudogenic. Donor age, sex, ethnicity and CMV serostatus were collected together with the repertoire data. A later genetic analysis took genome-wide SNP genotypes for about 55% of the roughly 700 donors and used that subset as a discovery cohort. All discovery cohort repertoires had been generated using a single sequencing platform. Both class I and class II loci were covered by HLA typing, at four-digit resolution. The number of typed donors differed by locus: about 620-630 for A, B, C, DRB1 and DQB1; 500 to 550 for DQA1; 606 for DPA1; and about 450 for DPB1. Several DR-DQ haplotypes were treated as single units for association and clustering because of strong linkage in the cohort. On average, roughly 240,000 unique TCR beta nucleotide sequences were sequenced per donor among about 400 genotyped donors of the cohort, with roughly 18% of those sequences being non-productive. Summary of the overall study and its limitations: A group of highly shared sequence variants was considered likely to be a technical artifact of the sequencing pipeline. According to a later analysis, most CMV-associated TCR beta chains appeared to be HLA-restricted, and the HLA associations seemed to be driven largely by CMV exposure. Broadly in line with IMGT annotations, most TCR beta V segments showed up in productive rearrangements about 87% or about 30% of the time in an earlier analysis of under 700 of the donors. Sequencing depth was assumed to be roughly uniform across donors in the presence/absence analyses, though that assumption may not hold. Compared with equally common non-associated chains, HLA-associated TCR beta chains in a later analysis were more clonally expanded and had lower generation probabilities. A later analysis found that TCR association rates varied across HLA loci, with DRB1 alleles showing the most associated TCRs and HLA-C alleles the fewest. The only immune exposure information available for the cohort was CMV serostatus. Because some donors lacked HLA typing at each locus, the association tests relied only on the typed subset. While some public TCRs were present in many individuals, most TCR sequences turned up only very rarely across donors. Because counts were too low, roughly 18 rarely observed V segments, including chromosome 9 orphons, were left out of the earlier analysis of a few hundred of the donors. In this cohort, only TCR beta chains were sequenced, and detectable features were limited by the absence of alpha or paired-chain data. When HLA alleles, especially DR and DQ, strongly co-occurred, attributing TCR associations to individual alleles was difficult. A further reported finding was that TCR beta sequences accurately predicted the HLA-A and HLA-B alleles for most subjects in the first cohort. At a false discovery rate of 0.05, a later analysis linked some 17,000 TCR beta sequences to specific HLA alleles. In a later genetic analysis, a missense DCLRE1C variant was associated with V-gene and J-gene trimming of TCR beta chains, and the association was replicated in an independent cohort. Three of the identified cytomegalovirus-associated TCR beta chains were confirmed in vitro to be specific for cytomegalovirus antigens. A total of 164 TCR beta chains were listed by the study as associated with cytomegalovirus. Correlated functional status among segregating V segments might be attributable to linkage disequilibrium, but an unknown experimental factor could not be ruled out. In a later analysis, several top co-occurrence clusters were reported to appear linked to parvovirus B19, influenza, CMV and Epstein-Barr virus. Some IMGT-functional V segments, including TRBV6-2 and TRBV6-3, could not be distinguished by the 87-base-pair reads and were therefore excluded. The classifier was reported to diagnose cytomegalovirus status with high specificity and sensitivity in both the original cohort and the validation cohort. According to a later genetic analysis, donors in an Asian-associated ancestry cluster had fewer N-insertions in productive TCRs than the approximately 610-donor mean. It was suggested by the authors that the approach could potentially be generalized to other disease states and immunological phenotypes.

The CDR3 holds 15 amino acids from the cysteine to the phenylalanine. Only the CDR3 region is kept as DNA, spanning 45 bases read in frame from base 1. CDR1 MNHEY and CDR2 SVGAGI were looked up in the germline V gene. V and J are truncated by 8 bases and 1 base respectively, leaving an intervening sequence of 17 bases. Preparation of the library involved the immunoSEQ multiplex PCR assay. A mixture of 60 forward primers for TCR Vbeta segments and 13 reverse primers for TCR Jbeta segments was used in the multiplex PCR. The CDR3 region of rearranged TCR beta genes was amplified from genomic DNA with a multiplex PCR assay. On the Illumina HiSeq System, the amplified TCR beta libraries were sequenced as 87-base-pair reads. Processing in the source paper ran as follows. Across the 670 or so repertoires, a later analysis counted about 81 million unique TCR beta chains, approximately 12 million of which were shared by at least two donors. Raw reads were error-corrected and collapsed into unique sequences with a nearest-neighbor algorithm that merged closely related sequences to remove PCR and sequencing errors. CDR3 sequences were aligned to IMGT reference sequences to assign V, D and J gene segments. For a sequence to be retained, at least a six-nucleotide match to both a V gene segment and a J gene segment was required. A rearrangement was called productive if the CDR3 had no stop codons and remained in frame with V and J, and every other rearrangement was called non-productive. Following IMGT convention, CDR3 was defined as the stretch from the second conserved V-encoded cysteine to the conserved J-encoded phenylalanine. The earlier analysis of about 620 of the donors excluded sequences that lacked an unambiguous match to a single V gene segment. An earlier analysis of fewer than 750 of the donors called V segments functional above 56.7% productive rearrangements and segregating when the between-donor standard deviation exceeded 5%. A statistical classification framework was built for diagnosing cytomegalovirus status from the catalog of TCR beta chain sequences. A later analysis assigned V and J genes by comparing TCR nucleotide sequences with IMGT/GENE-DB human TR gene sequences. A later analysis assigned CDR3 sequences and most-parsimonious VDJ recombination scenarios with the TCRdist pipeline. In a later analysis, each TCR beta chain was defined by its CDR3 amino acid sequence together with its V-gene family, and reads lacking a unique V-gene family were excluded. A later analysis removed 592 highly shared, low-generation-probability nucleotide sequences to deal with suspected cross-contamination and a sequencing artifact. In a later analysis, a clonal expansion index was calculated for each public chain from normalized within-repertoire ranks of inferred template counts. A later analysis computed generation probabilities with a VDJ recombination model fitted to out-of-frame rearrangements, and checked the results against IGoR. A later analysis scored TCR-TCR, TCR-HLA and TCR-CMV co-occurrence with hypergeometric tests, applying a repertoire-size bias correction to TCR pairs. In a later analysis, false discovery rates were estimated by permuting HLA or CMV assignments 20 times. A later analysis grouped co-occurring TCRs with DBSCAN, adding TCRdist sequence similarity when clustering within HLA-allele-positive subsets. Repertoires with fewer than 30,000 or more than 120,000 public chains, plus five repertoires with anomalous nucleotide sharing, were excluded from co-occurrence clustering. This immuneACCESS table, as held by TCRdb, lists in-frame sequences with V and J called but not all clones. Of the missing ones, under half trace to an unresolved V gene in checked studies; the others have no known cause. V and J calls and clone size come straight from that table; D and trimming were deduced from the DNA. Here the sample has some 130,000 clones; roughly three quarters occur a single time. More than 0.95% of the sample is held by the ten biggest clonotypes.

The cohort comprised around 700 healthy bone marrow donors. At the time of sampling, every cohort member was nominally healthy, though immune exposures that went unrecorded were likely present. The donor was CMV seronegative and was included in the group of 352 seronegative cohort members. A peripheral blood sample was collected from each donor, and TCR beta sequencing was performed on peripheral blood mononuclear cells. The Qiagen DNeasy Blood Extraction Kit was used to extract genomic DNA from the blood cell samples. Comments on this clone: Its antigen target is currently unknown. Base qualities are missing; no much larger clone stands one base away.

This sequence uses TRBV6-5 and TRBJ1-2; a tentative D call is TRBD1 (5 bases match). Source material: PBMCs. The receptor was isolated from a man aged 18-30 years in good health and CMV-seronegative. The DNA is as follows: TGTGCCAGCGCTTCGGGGGTGGGAAATAACTATGGCTACACCTTC. This codes for CASASGVGNNYGYTF.